The rows below give T cell receptor beta chains drawn from one sample of a study of T cell responses to AZD1222 COVID-19 vaccine. Sequencing was performed with immunoSEQ multiplex PCR; in TCRdb, only in-frame clones are kept and a portion is missing. The sample shows about 120,000 clones, 85% to 90% of them seen only once. Sequenced here: peripheral blood, sampled on day 0 of AZD1222 vaccination. The receptors stem from an adult in good health. Each CDR3 is given with its conserved first and last residue. The D gene is left open where the match is weak. Clone size is not always given. Where it is, it says once, few, many or a class for expanded clones.

size	V	J	D	CDR3	DNA
NA	TRBV4-2	TRBJ1-1	TRBD1	CASSRGQGGGNTEAFF	TGTGCCAGCAGCCGAGGACAGGGAGGGGGGAACACTGAAGCTTTCTTT
NA	TRBV11-3	TRBJ1-2	NA	CASGAGNNYGYTF	TGTGCCAGCGGGGCCGGGAATAACTATGGCTACACCTTC
NA	TRBV30	TRBJ2-2	TRBD2	CAWSLAGGSGELFF	TGTGCCTGGAGCCTAGCGGGAGGGTCCGGGGAGCTGTTTTTT
NA	TRBV29-1	TRBJ2-4	TRBD2	CSAKLAGGPSNIQYF	TGCAGCGCCAAACTAGCGGGAGGGCCCTCGAACATTCAGTACTTC
NA	TRBV28	TRBJ1-1	NA	CASRPLRAVNTEAFF	TGTGCCAGCAGACCGTTACGGGCAGTTAACACTGAAGCTTTCTTT
NA	TRBV9	TRBJ2-2	TRBD2	CASTGLAGGRNTGELFF	TGTGCCAGTACCGGACTAGCGGGAGGGAGGAACACCGGGGAGCTGTTTTTT
NA	TRBV6-1	TRBJ1-6	NA	CASSARAEWRLDNSPLHF	TGTGCCAGCAGTGCCCGAGCTGAGTGGAGACTCGATAATTCACCCCTCCACTTT
NA	TRBV13	TRBJ1-1	NA	CASSLSKEAFF	TGTGCCAGCAGCCTCTCTAAGGAAGCTTTCTTT
NA	TRBV5-1	TRBJ1-1	NA	CASSLGSRAPHTEAFF	TGCGCCAGCAGCTTGGGGTCCAGAGCGCCTCACACTGAAGCTTTCTTT
NA	TRBV4-1	TRBJ1-1	NA	CASSQDGGVNTEAFF	TGCGCCAGCAGCCAAGATGGCGGGGTGAACACTGAAGCTTTCTTT
once	TRBV30	TRBJ1-3	TRBD1	CAWAGGSGNTIYF	TGTGCCTGGGCAGGGGGCTCTGGAAACACCATATATTTT
NA	TRBV28	TRBJ2-7	TRBD1	CASSLARDRDHEQYF	TGTGCCAGCAGTTTAGCAAGAGACAGGGACCACGAGCAGTACTTC
NA	TRBV14	TRBJ2-7	TRBD1	CASSRPGTGIHEQYF	TGTGCCAGCAGTCGTCCCGGGACAGGGATCCACGAGCAGTACTTC
NA	TRBV27	TRBJ2-1	TRBD1	CASSFDRTGGGEQFF	TGTGCCAGCAGTTTCGATAGGACAGGGGGTGGTGAGCAGTTCTTC
once	TRBV7-2	TRBJ2-3	TRBD2	CASSFLARGATDTQYF	TGTGCCAGCAGCTTTTTGGCGCGGGGGGCCACAGATACGCAGTATTTT
NA	TRBV30	TRBJ1-5	NA	CAWSVKGSNQPQHF	TGTGCCTGGAGTGTTAAGGGCAGCAATCAGCCCCAGCATTTT
NA	TRBV4-1	TRBJ1-4	TRBD1	CASSQPGTGDDEKLFF	TGCGCCAGCAGCCAACCTGGGACAGGGGACGATGAAAAACTGTTTTTT
NA	TRBV30	TRBJ2-7	TRBD2	CAWRPGLAGDEQYF	TGTGCCTGGAGGCCGGGCCTAGCGGGAGACGAGCAGTACTTC
NA	TRBV6-5	TRBJ2-2	NA	CASSPTGLTGELFF	TGTGCCAGCAGCCCCACCGGGTTGACCGGGGAGCTGTTTTTT
NA	TRBV6-2/TRBV6-3	TRBJ2-6	NA	CASSYTDRGSGANVLTF	TGTGCCAGCAGTTACACCGACAGAGGCTCTGGGGCCAACGTCCTGACTTTC
NA	TRBV7-8	TRBJ2-7	NA	CASSLEWGDEQYF	TGTGCCAGCAGCTTAGAGTGGGGGGACGAGCAGTACTTC
NA	TRBV6-5	TRBJ1-5	NA	CASRNQGFEDQPQHF	TGTGCCAGCAGGAACCAGGGATTCGAGGATCAGCCCCAGCATTTT
NA	TRBV10-3	TRBJ1-1	NA	CAISPTRGTPNTEAFF	TGTGCCATCAGTCCCACACGGGGGACCCCGAACACTGAAGCTTTCTTT
NA	TRBV9	TRBJ1-2	NA	CASSVALRPGLKRGIYGYTF	TGTGCCAGCAGCGTAGCTCTTCGGCCAGGCTTAAAACGAGGGATCTATGGCTACACCTTC
NA	TRBV18	TRBJ1-1	NA	CASSRRDSSEAFF	TGTGCCAGCTCACGACGGGACTCTTCTGAAGCTTTCTTT
NA	TRBV11-2	TRBJ2-1	NA	CASSLDRGAEQFF	TGTGCCAGCAGCTTAGATCGGGGGGCTGAGCAGTTCTTC
NA	TRBV10-3	TRBJ1-6	NA	CAISESIGQPLHF	TGTGCCATCAGTGAGTCTATAGGCCAACCCCTCCACTTT
NA	TRBV4-2	TRBJ2-5	NA	CASSQLPGLDRPETQYF	TGTGCCAGCAGCCAACTCCCCGGACTGGACCGCCCGGAGACCCAGTACTTC
NA	TRBV6-4	TRBJ2-2	NA	CASSDTAYRGDRTGELFF	TGTGCCAGCAGTGACACAGCCTATAGGGGGGATCGGACCGGGGAGCTGTTTTTT
NA	TRBV5-5	TRBJ2-2	NA	CASSLVAGTGELFF	TGTGCCAGCAGCTTGGTGGCCGGCACCGGGGAGCTGTTTTTT
NA	TRBV5-1	TRBJ1-4	NA	CASSLEDEKLFF	TGCGCCAGCAGCTTGGAAGATGAAAAACTGTTTTTT
NA	TRBV6-2/TRBV6-3	TRBJ2-2	NA	CASSYLEPETGELFF	TGTGCCAGCAGTTACTTAGAGCCTGAGACCGGGGAGCTGTTTTTT
NA	TRBV5-1	TRBJ2-3	NA	CASSSATRIDTQYF	TGCGCCAGCAGCTCAGCGACTAGAATAGATACGCAGTATTTT
once	TRBV11-1	TRBJ1-6	NA	CASSLALFRGNHSPLHF	TGTGCCAGCAGCTTAGCGCTCTTCCGAGGCAACCACTCACCCCTCCACTTT
NA	TRBV6-2/TRBV6-3	TRBJ1-5	NA	CASSLGHYSNQPQHF	TGTGCCAGCAGCTTAGGACACTATAGCAATCAGCCCCAGCATTTT
NA	TRBV7-7	TRBJ1-3	NA	CASSLAPGNTIYF	TGTGCCAGCAGCTTAGCCCCGGGAAACACCATATATTTT
few	TRBV9	TRBJ2-4	TRBD1	CASSVQGEKNIQYF	TGTGCCAGCAGCGTCCAGGGGGAAAAAAACATTCAGTACTTC
NA	TRBV29-1	TRBJ1-2	NA	CSVEDRALNYGYTF	TGCAGCGTTGAGGACCGAGCCCTTAACTATGGCTACACCTTC
NA	TRBV5-4	TRBJ1-1	NA	CASSLGQGYTEAFF	TGTGCCAGCAGCTTGGGCCAGGGCTACACTGAAGCTTTCTTT
NA	TRBV5-8	TRBJ2-5	NA	CASSSQRDGHETQYF	TGTGCCAGCAGCTCCCAACGAGATGGCCACGAGACCCAGTACTTC
NA	TRBV7-9	TRBJ2-7	NA	CASSLGGVYEQYF	TGTGCCAGCAGCTTAGGAGGTGTCTACGAGCAGTACTTC
NA	TRBV4-3	TRBJ1-5	NA	CASSQDRDGQPQHF	TGCGCCAGCAGCCAAGACAGGGACGGTCAGCCCCAGCATTTT
NA	TRBV2	TRBJ2-7	NA	CASSEASEQYF	TGTGCCAGCAGTGAAGCGAGCGAGCAGTACTTC
NA	TRBV7-2	TRBJ1-2	NA	CASSLNAGIGYGYTF	TGTGCCAGCAGCCTAAACGCAGGGATAGGCTATGGCTACACCTTC
NA	TRBV19	TRBJ2-1	NA	CASSMVPGLGAIEQFF	TGTGCCAGTAGTATGGTCCCAGGACTGGGAGCAATTGAGCAGTTCTTC